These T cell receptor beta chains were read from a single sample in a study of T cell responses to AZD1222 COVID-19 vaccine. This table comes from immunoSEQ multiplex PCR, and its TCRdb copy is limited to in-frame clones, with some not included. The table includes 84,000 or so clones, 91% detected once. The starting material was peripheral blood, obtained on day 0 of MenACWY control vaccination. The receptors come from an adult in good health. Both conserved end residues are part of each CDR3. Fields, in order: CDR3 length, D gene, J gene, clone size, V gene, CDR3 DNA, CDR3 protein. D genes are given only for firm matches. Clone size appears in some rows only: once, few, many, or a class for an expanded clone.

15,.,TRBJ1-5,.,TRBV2,TGTGCCAGCAGTGAAGACTCAGGGGGCAATCAGCCCCAGCATTTT,CASSEDSGGNQPQHF
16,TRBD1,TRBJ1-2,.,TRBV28,TGTGCCAGCAGTCCCCCGGCTGAGGACAGGGGGGGTGGCTACACCTTC,CASSPPAEDRGGGYTF
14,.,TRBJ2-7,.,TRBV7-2,TGTGCCAGCAGCCGCTTAGTGAACCTCTACGAGCAGTACTTC,CASSRLVNLYEQYF
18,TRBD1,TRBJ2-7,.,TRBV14,TGTGCCAGCAGCAGAACATTACCTCCGGGACAGGGGCCCTACGAGCAGTACTTC,CASSRTLPPGQGPYEQYF
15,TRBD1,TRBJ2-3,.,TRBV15,TGTGCCACCAGTCCTGACAGGGGGCGCACAGATACGCAGTATTTT,CATSPDRGRTDTQYF
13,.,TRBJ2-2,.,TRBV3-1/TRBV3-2,TGTGCCAGCAGCGGGCGTTACGCCGGGGAGCTGTTTTTT,CASSGRYAGELFF
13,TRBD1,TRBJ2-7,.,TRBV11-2,TGTGCCAGCAGCCCCAGACAGGGCTACGAGCAGTACTTC,CASSPRQGYEQYF
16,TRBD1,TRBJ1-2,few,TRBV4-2,TGTGCCAGCAGCCAAGAAGGGCAGGGGGTTAACTATGGCTACACCTTC,CASSQEGQGVNYGYTF
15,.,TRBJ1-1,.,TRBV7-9,TGTGCCAGCAGCGGCTCCGGGACAACGAACACTGAAGCTTTCTTT,CASSGSGTTNTEAFF
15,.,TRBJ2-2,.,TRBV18,TGTGCCAGCTCGGGCCCGGGACAACACACCGGGGAGCTGTTTTTT,CASSGPGQHTGELFF
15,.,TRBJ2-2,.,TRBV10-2,TGCGCCAGCAGTGATCAACAGGGTTGGCTCGGGGAGCTGTTTTTT,CASSDQQGWLGELFF
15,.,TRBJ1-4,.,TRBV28,TGTGCCAGCAGTTTATCTGGACAGTGGGGCGAAAAACTGTTTTTT,CASSLSGQWGEKLFF
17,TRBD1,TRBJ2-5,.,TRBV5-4,TGTGCCAGCAGCTTGTGGGGGGGGACAGGGCAAGGAGAGACCCAGTACTTC,CASSLWGGTGQGETQYF
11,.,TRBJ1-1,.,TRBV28,TGTGCCAGCAGGTACTCCACTGAAGCTTTCTTT,CASRYSTEAFF
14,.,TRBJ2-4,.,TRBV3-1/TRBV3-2,TGTGCCAGCAGCCAAGGCAGGGGACGTGTCATTCAGTACTTC,CASSQGRGRVIQYF
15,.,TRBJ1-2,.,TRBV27,TGTGCCAGCAGTTTACTTGGCGGACTGTTCTACGGCTACACCTTC,CASSLLGGLFYGYTF
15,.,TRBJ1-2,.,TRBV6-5,TGTGCCAGCAGACGGGGGTCGGGGTATGGCTATGGCTACACCTTC,CASRRGSGYGYGYTF
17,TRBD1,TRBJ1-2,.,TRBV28,TGTGCCAGCAGTTCAAATGGTCCGGGACAGGGGCTCTATGGCTACACCTTC,CASSSNGPGQGLYGYTF
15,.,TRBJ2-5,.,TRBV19,TGTGCCAGTAGTATCGGGAAGGACGGGACGGAGACCCAGTACTTC,CASSIGKDGTETQYF
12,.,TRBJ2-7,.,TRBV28,TGTGCCAGCAGTTCAAGGGTTGCCGAGCAGTACTTC,CASSSRVAEQYF
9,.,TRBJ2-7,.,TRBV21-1,TGTGCCGCGGGGGAGAGGCAGTACTTC,CAAGERQYF
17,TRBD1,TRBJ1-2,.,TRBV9,TGTGCCAGCAGCGCCCGAACCGGGACAGGGGGACTCTCTGGCTACACCTTC,CASSARTGTGGLSGYTF
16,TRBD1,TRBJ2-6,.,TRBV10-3,TGTGCCATCAGGGCCTCGACAGGGACTGGGGCCAACGTCCTGACTTTC,CAIRASTGTGANVLTF
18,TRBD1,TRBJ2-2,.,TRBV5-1,TGCGCCAGCAGCTTGGGGGAAAACAGGGGGCATAACACCGGGGAGCTGTTTTTT,CASSLGENRGHNTGELFF
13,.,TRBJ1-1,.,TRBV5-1,TGCGCCAGCAGCTTGACAGGGTACACTGAAGCTTTCTTT,CASSLTGYTEAFF
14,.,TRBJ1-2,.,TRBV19,TGTGCCAGTAGGCAGACCGGGACCTCAGGTGGCTACACCTTC,CASRQTGTSGGYTF
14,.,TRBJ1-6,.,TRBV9,TGTGCCAGCAGCGTTACAGGGCAGGATTCACCCCTCCACTTT,CASSVTGQDSPLHF
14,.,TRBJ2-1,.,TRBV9,TGTGCCAGCAGCGCAAGGACAAATTACAATGAGCAGTTCTTC,CASSARTNYNEQFF
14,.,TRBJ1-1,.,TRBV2,TGTGCCAGCAGTGAGCGGGGACCGAACACTGAAGCTTTCTTT,CASSERGPNTEAFF
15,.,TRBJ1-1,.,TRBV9,TGTGCCAGCAGCGTAGCTGACCGGGGAGGCACTGAAGCTTTCTTT,CASSVADRGGTEAFF
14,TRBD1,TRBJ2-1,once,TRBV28,TGTGCCAGCAGTTTAGGGGACAGACACAATGAGCAGTTCTTC,CASSLGDRHNEQFF
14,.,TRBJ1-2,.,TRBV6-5,TGTGCCAGCAGTAACCCCGGGATGGGCTATGGCTACACCTTC,CASSNPGMGYGYTF
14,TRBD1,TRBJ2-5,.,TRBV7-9,TGTGCCAGCAGCTTAGAACAGGGGATAGAGACCCAGTACTTC,CASSLEQGIETQYF
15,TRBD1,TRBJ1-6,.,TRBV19,TGTGCCAGTAGTATAGAGGGACAGAATAATTCACCCCTCCACTTT,CASSIEGQNNSPLHF
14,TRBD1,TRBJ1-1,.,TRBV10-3,TGTGCCATCAGGGGGACAGGGCAGGTCACTGAAGCTTTCTTT,CAIRGTGQVTEAFF
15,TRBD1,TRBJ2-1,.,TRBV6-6,TGTGCCAGCAGACCCGGGACAGGGTCTTACAATGAGCAGTTCTTC,CASRPGTGSYNEQFF
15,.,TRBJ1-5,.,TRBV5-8,TGTGCCAGCAGCGCATGGGACGGAAGCAATCAGCCCCAGCATTTT,CASSAWDGSNQPQHF
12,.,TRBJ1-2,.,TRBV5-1,TGCGCCAGCAGCTTCAGAGACTATGGCTACACCTTC,CASSFRDYGYTF
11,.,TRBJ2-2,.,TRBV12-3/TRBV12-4,TGTGCCAGCAGAGTAGTTGGGGAGCTGTTTTTT,CASRVVGELFF
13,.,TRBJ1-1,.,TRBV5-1,TGCGCCAGCAGCTTTCGGTTGAACACTGAAGCTTTCTTT,CASSFRLNTEAFF
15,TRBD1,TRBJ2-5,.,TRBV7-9,TGTGCCAGCAGCTGGGGGACAGGAGGGGCAGAGACCCAGTACTTC,CASSWGTGGAETQYF
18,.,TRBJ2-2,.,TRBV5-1,TGCGCCAGCAGCTTGTTATCGGGCACGACCGCGAACACCGGGGAGCTGTTTTTT,CASSLLSGTTANTGELFF
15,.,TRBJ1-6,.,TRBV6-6,TGTGCCAGCAGTTACACCTCCCCCGAGTCCTCACCCCTCCACTTT,CASSYTSPESSPLHF